This T cell receptor (beta chain) is drawn from a study of blood T cell repertoires in COVID-19 (dated by TCRdb to between 2020 and 2021). About the full investigation: Samples from collaborators originated in the United States, Italy and Spain and spanned both the acute and convalescent phases of COVID-19. The material from the prospective study consisted of cDNA or gDNA derived from T cells, B-cell-depleted T cells, or PBMCs. Subjects who had been exposed to COVID-19, were actively infected with it, or had recovered from it provided the deeply sampled blood TCRbeta repertoires that made up the dataset. The repertoires were released in a freely available public database intended as a resource for research on the immune response to SARS-CoV-2. The samples were drawn from the first 160 participants of the ongoing ImmuneRACE study and from over 950 subjects provided by 6 global collaborators. A de-identified subject ID, COVID-19 status, age in years and sex were almost always included in the sample metadata. HLA class I and class II types, where available, came from metadata supplied by the sample provider rather than from assay-based typing. Paper-wide results and their limitations: The amount of clinical and demographic metadata varied by source and participant and was provided uncurated.

In the case of this clone: Its target antigen remains unknown. Base qualities are not at hand, and no much larger clone is one base apart.

The CDR3 spans 14 residues, from the cysteine through the phenylalanine. This entry keeps only the CDR3 DNA: 42 bases, framed from base 1. V lost 1 base and J lost 2 bases; the stretch between them is 8 bases long. CDR1 is given as MNHEY and CDR2 as SVGEGT, both from the germline V gene. TCRbeta CDR3 regions were amplified from genomic DNA by means of the immunoSEQ Assay, a bias-controlled multiplex PCR. In the paper's pipeline: The number of nucleated cells in each sample was estimated by amplification of reference gene primers within the assay. To quantify the absolute abundance of each unique TCRbeta CDR3 rearrangement, sequence reads were collapsed and filtered. Productive Simpson clonality was computed per sample as the square root of Simpson's diversity index over productive rearrangements. The table comes from immuneACCESS by way of TCRdb, which keeps in-frame sequences with V and J called. Part of the clones is missing from these tables; in studies checked, under half for an unresolved V gene and the rest for unknown reasons. Clonal size and the V and J genes are those of that table, whereas D and trimming came from the DNA. The table for this sample lists approximately 270,000 clones; about nine tenths of them were counted only once. The ten largest clonotypes hold 1.9% of the sample.

Participants in the prospective study were aged about 18 to 89 years, lived in about two dozen United States geographic areas, and enrolled through a virtual design. In the prospective study, participants were assigned to cohorts based on the clinical history participants reported in a screening survey and a study questionnaire. Recovered participants in ImmuneRACE Cohort 3 were defined by two consecutive negative NP/OP PCR tests, clearance by a healthcare professional, or resolution of symptoms. In the prospective study, mobile phlebotomists collected whole blood, serum and a nasopharyngeal or oropharyngeal swab from each participant. Over an approximately 2-month period, participants in the prospective study had the option of providing additional blood draws and questionnaires. Before DNA extraction, prospective study blood samples were shipped either frozen or at room temperature.

The sequencing input was PBMCs or T cells enriched from blood (not recorded which). This chain joins TRBV6-2 or TRBV6-3 to TRBJ1-2; the D gene is perhaps TRBD1, on 6 matching bases. This clonotype was sampled from a woman aged 55-69 years who had recovered from COVID-19. Here is the DNA: TGTGCCAGCAGTTACTTACAGGGAAACTATGGCTACACCTTC. The encoded protein is CASSYLQGNYGYTF.